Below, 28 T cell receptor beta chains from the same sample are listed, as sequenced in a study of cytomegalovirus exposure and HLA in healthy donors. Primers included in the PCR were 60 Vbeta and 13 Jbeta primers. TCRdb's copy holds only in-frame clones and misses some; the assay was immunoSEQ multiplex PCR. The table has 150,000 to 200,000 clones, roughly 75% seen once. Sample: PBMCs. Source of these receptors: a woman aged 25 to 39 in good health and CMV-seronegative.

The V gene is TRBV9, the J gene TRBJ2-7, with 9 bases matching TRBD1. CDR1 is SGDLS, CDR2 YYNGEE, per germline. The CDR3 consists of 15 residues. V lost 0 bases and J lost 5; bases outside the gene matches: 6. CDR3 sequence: CASSVGDRGGHEQYF. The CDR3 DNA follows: TGTGCCAGCAGCGTAGGTGACAGGGGGGGCCACGAGCAGTACTTC.

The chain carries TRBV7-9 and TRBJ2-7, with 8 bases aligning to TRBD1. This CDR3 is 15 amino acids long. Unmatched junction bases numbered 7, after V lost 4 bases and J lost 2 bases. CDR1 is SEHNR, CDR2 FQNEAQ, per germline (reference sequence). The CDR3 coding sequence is TGTGCCAGCAGCTCATCCGGGACAGGAACCTACGAGCAGTACTTC. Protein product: CASSSSGTGTYEQYF. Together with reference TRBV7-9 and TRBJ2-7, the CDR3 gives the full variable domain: DTGVSQNPRHKITKRGQNVTFRCDPISEHNRLYWYRQTLGQGPEFLTYFQNEAQLEKSRLLSDRFSAERPKGSFSTLEIQRTEQGDSAMYLCASSSSGTGTYEQYFGPGTRLTVT.

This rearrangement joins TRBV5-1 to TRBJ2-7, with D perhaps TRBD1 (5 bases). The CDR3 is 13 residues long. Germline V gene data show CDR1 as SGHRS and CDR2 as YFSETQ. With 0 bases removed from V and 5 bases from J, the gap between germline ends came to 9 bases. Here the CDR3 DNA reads TGCGCCAGCAGCTTGGCAGGGATCGACGAGCAGTACTTC. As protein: CASSLAGIDEQYF.

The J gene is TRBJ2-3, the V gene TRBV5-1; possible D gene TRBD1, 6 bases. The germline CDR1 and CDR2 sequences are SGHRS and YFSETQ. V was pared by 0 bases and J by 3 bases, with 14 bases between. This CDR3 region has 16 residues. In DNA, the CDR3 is TGCGCCAGCAGCTTGGCCCTTACAGGGTTGACAGATACGCAGTATTTT. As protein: CASSLALTGLTDTQYF.

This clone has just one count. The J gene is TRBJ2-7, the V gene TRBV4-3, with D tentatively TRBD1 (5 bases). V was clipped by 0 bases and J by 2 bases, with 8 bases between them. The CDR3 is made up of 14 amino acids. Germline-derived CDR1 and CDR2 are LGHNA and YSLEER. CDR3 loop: CASSQDDRAYEQYF. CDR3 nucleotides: TGCGCCAGCAGCCAAGATGACAGAGCCTACGAGCAGTACTTC.

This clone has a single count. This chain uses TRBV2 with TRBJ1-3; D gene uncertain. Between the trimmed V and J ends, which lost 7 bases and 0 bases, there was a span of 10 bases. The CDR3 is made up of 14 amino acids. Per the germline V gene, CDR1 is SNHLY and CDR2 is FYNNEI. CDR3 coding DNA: TGTGCCAGCATGAGGATCAACTCTGGAAACACCATATATTTT. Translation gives CASMRINSGNTIYF.

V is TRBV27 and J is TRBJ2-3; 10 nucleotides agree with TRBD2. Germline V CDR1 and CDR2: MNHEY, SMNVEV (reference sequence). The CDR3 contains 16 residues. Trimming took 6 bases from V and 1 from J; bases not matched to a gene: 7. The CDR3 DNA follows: TGTGCCAGCAGAACTCTAGCGGGGGCGCGCACAGATACGCAGTATTTT. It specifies CASRTLAGARTDTQYF.

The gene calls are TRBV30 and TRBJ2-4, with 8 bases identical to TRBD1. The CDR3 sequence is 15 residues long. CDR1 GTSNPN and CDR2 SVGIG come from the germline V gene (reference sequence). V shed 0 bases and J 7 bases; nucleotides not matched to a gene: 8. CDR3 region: CAWSVVQGAGNIQYF. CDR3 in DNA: TGTGCCTGGAGTGTCGTGCAGGGGGCAGGGAACATTCAGTACTTC.

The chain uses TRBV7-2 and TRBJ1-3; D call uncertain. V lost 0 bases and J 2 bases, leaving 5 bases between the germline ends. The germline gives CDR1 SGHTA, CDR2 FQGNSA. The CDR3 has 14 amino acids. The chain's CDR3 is CASSLARAGNTIYF. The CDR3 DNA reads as TGTGCCAGCAGCTTAGCGCGAGCTGGAAACACCATATATTTT.

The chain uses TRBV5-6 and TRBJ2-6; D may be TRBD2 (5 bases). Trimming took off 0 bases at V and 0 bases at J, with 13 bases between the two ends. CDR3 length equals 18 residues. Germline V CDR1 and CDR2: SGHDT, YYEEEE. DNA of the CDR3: TGTGCCAGCAGCTTGGAGGGCAGACTAAACTCTGGGGCCAACGTCCTGACTTTC. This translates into CASSLEGRLNSGANVLTF.

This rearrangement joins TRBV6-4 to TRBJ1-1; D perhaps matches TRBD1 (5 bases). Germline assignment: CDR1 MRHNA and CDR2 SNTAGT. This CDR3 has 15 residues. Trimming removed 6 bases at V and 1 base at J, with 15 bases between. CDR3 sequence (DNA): TGTGCCAGCAGGGAGTCCAGGGCTTCGAACACTGAAGCTTTCTTT. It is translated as CASRESRASNTEAFF.

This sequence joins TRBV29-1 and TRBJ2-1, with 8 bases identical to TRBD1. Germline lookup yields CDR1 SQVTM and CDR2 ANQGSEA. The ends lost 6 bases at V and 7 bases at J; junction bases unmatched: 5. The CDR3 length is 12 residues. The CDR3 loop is CSVVGQGNEQFF. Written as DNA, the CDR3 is TGCAGCGTGGTTGGACAGGGTAATGAGCAGTTCTTC.

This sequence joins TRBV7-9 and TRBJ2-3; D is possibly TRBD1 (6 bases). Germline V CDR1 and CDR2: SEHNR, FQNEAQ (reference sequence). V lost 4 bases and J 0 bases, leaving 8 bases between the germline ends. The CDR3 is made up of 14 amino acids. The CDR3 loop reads CASSWTASTDTQYF. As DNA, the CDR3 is TGTGCCAGCAGCTGGACAGCTAGCACAGATACGCAGTATTTT.

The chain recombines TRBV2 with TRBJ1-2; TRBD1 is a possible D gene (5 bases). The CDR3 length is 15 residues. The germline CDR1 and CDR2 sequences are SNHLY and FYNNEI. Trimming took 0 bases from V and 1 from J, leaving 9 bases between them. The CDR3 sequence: CASSEADRLNYGYTF. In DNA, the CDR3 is TGTGCCAGCAGTGAAGCCGACAGACTTAACTATGGCTACACCTTC.

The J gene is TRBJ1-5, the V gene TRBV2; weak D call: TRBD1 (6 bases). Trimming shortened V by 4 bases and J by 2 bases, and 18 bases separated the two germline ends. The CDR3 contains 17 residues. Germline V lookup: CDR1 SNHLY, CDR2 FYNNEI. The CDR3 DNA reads TGTGCCAGCAGTGCTTGGGGGCTTCGGGTGGGCAATCAGCCCCAGCATTTT. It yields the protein CASSAWGLRVGNQPQHF.

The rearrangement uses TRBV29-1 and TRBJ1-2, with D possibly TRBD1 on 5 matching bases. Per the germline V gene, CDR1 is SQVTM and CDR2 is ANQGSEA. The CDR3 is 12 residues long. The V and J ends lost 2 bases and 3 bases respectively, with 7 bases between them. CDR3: CSVELGDYGYTF. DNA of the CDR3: TGCAGCGTTGAACTAGGGGACTATGGCTACACCTTC.

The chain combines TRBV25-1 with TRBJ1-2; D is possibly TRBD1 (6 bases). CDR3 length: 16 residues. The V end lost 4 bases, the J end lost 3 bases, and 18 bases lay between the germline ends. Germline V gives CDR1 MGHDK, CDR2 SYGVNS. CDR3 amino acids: CASSGEALQGDYGYTF. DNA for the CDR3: TGTGCCAGCAGTGGAGAAGCGTTACAGGGAGACTATGGCTACACCTTC.

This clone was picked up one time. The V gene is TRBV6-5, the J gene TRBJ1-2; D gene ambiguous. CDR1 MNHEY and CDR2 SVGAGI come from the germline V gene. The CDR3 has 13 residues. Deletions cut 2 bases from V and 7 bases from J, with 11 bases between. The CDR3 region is CASSYGSGSGYTF. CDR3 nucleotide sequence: TGTGCCAGCAGTTACGGTTCAGGAAGTGGCTACACCTTC.

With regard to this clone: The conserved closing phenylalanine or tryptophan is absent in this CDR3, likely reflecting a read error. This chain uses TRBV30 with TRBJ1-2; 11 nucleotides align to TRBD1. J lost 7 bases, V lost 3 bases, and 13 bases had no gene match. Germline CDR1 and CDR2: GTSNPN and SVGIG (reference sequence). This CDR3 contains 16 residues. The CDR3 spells CAWRLLRDRGKSGYTS. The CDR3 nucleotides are TGTGCCTGGAGACTCTTAAGGGACAGGGGGAAAAGTGGCTACACCTCC.

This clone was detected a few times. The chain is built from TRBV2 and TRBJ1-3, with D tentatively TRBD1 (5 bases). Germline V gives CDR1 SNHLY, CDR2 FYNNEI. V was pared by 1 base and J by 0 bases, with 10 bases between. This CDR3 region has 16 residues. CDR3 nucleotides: TGTGCCAGCAGTGAAGAAGGGGCCCTCTCTGGAAACACCATATATTTT. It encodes CASSEEGALSGNTIYF.

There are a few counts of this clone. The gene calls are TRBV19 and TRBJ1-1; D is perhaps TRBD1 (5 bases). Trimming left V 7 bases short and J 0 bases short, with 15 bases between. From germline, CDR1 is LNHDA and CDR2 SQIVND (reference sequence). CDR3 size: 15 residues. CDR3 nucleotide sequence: TGTGCCAGTATGCCCCTTGCGGGGGTGAACACTGAAGCTTTCTTT. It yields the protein CASMPLAGVNTEAFF.

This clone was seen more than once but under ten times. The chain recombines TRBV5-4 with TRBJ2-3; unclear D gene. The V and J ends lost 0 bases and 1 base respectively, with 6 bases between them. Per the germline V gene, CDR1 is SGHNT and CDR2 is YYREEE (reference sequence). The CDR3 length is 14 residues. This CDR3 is CASSLDVGTDTQYF. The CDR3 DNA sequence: TGTGCCAGCAGCTTGGATGTAGGCACAGATACGCAGTATTTT.

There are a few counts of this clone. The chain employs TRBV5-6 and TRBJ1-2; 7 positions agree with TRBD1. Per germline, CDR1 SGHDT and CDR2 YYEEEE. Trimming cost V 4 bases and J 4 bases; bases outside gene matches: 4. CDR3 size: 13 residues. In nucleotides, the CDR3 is TGTGCCAGCAGCCCACAGGGGAGCTATGGCTACACCTTC. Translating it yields CASSPQGSYGYTF.

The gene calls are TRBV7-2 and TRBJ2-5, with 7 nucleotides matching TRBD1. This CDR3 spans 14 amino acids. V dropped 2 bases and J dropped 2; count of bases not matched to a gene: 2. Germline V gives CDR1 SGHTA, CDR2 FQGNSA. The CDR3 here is CASSLRTGQETQYF. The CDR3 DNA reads TGTGCCAGCAGCTTAAGGACAGGTCAAGAGACCCAGTACTTC.

CDR3 residues: CASSPQGGYGYTF. CDR3 nucleotide sequence: TGTGCCAGCAGCCCTCAGGGAGGCTATGGCTACACCTTC. The J gene is TRBJ1-2, the V gene TRBV7-8; maybe TRBD1 (5 bases). This CDR3 has 13 residues. Trimming left V 5 bases short and J 4 bases short, with 11 bases between. Germline V CDR1 and CDR2: SGHVS, FQNEAQ.

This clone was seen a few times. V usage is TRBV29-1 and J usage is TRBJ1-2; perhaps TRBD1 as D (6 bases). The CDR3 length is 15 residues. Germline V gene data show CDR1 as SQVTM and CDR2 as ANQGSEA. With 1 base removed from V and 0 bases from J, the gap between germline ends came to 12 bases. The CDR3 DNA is TGCAGCGTTGAAGCCCAGGGGTTTTCTAACTATGGCTACACCTTC. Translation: CSVEAQGFSNYGYTF.

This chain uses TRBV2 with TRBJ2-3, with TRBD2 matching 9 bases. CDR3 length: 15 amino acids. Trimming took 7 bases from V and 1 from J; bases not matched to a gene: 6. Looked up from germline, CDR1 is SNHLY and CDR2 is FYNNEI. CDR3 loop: CASTPRTSGTDTQYF. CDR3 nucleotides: TGTGCCAGCACCCCTAGGACTAGCGGCACAGATACGCAGTATTTT.

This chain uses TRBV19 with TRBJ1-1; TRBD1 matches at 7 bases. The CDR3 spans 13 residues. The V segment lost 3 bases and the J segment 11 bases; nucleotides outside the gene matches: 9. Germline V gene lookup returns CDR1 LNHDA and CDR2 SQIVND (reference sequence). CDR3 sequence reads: CASSMRQGLTAFF. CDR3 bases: TGTGCCAGTAGTATGAGACAGGGCCTTACGGCTTTCTTT.